The clone carrying this T cell receptor (beta chain) was counted between two and nine times. Its target is unknown. These data come from a study of identical twins. Study-level findings and limits: Models came in too low on out-of-frame TCR alpha sharing in monozygotic twins.

Addition of a universal primer site occurred through template switching, and cDNA carried unique molecular identifiers. TCRdb reprocessed the 5' RACE reads with MiXCR, giving one entry per CDR3 protein. The sample lists hundreds of thousands of distinct CDR3 sequences; roughly 6% were seen once. CDR1 is DFQATT, CDR2 SNEGSKA, per germline (reference sequence). The V end was cut by 6 bases, the J end by 6 bases, with 22 bases between. The CDR3 runs 15 residues. Material for sequencing was naive T cells sorted from blood. J is TRBJ2-3 and V is TRBV20-1, with D maybe TRBD2 (6 bases). The receptor was isolated from a man aged 18 to 30 in good health. CDR3 in amino acids: CSAKGFWEVGDTQYF. CDR3 nucleotides: TGCAGTGCCAAGGGGTTCTGGGAGGTCGGGGATACGCAGTATTTT.